This T cell receptor beta chain was captured by sequencing in a study of beta chain features in type 1 diabetes. Findings of the study overall: The similarity of naive, central memory and Treg TCRB repertoires appeared greater among patients than among healthy donors. People with Type 1 diabetes carried modestly yet significantly shorter TCRB CDR3s in all four CD4+ subsets.

Sequencing targeted expressed TCRB transcripts, as all isolated RNA had been reverse transcribed. The method was immunoSEQ multiplex PCR; TCRdb's version includes in-frame clones alone and lacks a portion of them. The sample lists hundreds of thousands of clones, about 14% occurring once. CDR1 is SGDLS and CDR2 is YYNGEE in the germline V gene. V was pared by 3 bases and J by 0 bases, with 15 bases between. The length of the CDR3 is 16 residues. On this clone itself: The antigen is unknown.

The sequenced sample consisted of naive CD4+ T cells from blood. The clonotype originates from a man younger than 35 with type 1 diabetes. This chain uses TRBV9 with TRBJ1-1; a possible D gene is TRBD1 (5 bases). The CDR3 bases are TGTGCCAGCAGCGCCGGGGGGTCTCTTATGAACACTGAAGCTTTCTTT. This translates into CASSAGGSLMNTEAFF.